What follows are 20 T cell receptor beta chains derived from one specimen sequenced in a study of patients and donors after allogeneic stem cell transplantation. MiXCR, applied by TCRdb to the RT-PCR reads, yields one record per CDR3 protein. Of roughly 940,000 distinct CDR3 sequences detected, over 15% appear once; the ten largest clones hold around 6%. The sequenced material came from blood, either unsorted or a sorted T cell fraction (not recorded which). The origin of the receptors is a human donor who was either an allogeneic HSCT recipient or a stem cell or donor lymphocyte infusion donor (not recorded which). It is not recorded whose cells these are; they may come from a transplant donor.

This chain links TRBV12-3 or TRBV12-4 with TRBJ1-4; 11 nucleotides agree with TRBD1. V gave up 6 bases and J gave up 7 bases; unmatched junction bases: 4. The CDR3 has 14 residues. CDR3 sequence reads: CASRAGTGGEKLFF. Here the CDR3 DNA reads TGTGCCAGCAGAGCCGGGACAGGGGGTGAAAAACTGTTTTTT.

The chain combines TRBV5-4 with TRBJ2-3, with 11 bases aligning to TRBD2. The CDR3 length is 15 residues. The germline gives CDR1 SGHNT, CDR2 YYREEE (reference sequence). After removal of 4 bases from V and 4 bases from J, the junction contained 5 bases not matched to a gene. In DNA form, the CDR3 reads TGTGCCAGCAGCGTTAGCGGGGGGGTAGCAGATACGCAGTATTTT. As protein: CASSVSGGVADTQYF.

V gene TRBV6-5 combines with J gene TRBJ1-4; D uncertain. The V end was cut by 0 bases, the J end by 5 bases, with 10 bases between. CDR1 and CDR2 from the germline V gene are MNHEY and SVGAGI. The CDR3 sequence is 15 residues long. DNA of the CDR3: TGTGCCAGCAGTTACTCAGGGCTACCAAATGAAAAACTGTTTTTT. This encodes CASSYSGLPNEKLFF.

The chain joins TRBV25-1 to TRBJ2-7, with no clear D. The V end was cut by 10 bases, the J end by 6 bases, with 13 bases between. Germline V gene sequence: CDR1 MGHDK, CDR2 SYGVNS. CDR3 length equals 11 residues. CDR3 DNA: TGTGCCACCCAAGCTAGACTCGAGCAGTACTTC. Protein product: CATQARLEQYF.

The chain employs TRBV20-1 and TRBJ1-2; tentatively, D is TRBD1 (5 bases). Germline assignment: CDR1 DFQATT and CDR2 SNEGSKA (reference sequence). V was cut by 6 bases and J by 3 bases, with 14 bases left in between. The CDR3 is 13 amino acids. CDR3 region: CSAQKGSHYGYTF. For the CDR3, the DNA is TGCAGTGCCCAGAAGGGGAGCCACTATGGCTACACCTTC.

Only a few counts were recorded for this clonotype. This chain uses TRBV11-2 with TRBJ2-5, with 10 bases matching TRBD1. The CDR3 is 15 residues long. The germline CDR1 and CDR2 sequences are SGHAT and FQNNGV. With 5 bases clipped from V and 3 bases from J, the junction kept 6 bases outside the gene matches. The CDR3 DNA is TGTGCCAGCAGCCTTGACAGGGGGCGAGAAGAGACCCAGTACTTC. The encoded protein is CASSLDRGREETQYF.

The CDR3 DNA reads as TGCGCCAGCAGCCTTGACCTAGCGGGAGGGAGAAGTTCCTACGAGCAGTACTTC. Translating gives CASSLDLAGGRSSYEQYF. The chain has TRBV5-1 and TRBJ2-7, with TRBD2 identical over 12 bases. With 4 bases clipped from V and 1 base from J, the junction kept 12 bases outside the gene matches. The V gene's germline CDR1 is SGHRS and CDR2 YFSETQ. The CDR3 extends over 18 amino acids.

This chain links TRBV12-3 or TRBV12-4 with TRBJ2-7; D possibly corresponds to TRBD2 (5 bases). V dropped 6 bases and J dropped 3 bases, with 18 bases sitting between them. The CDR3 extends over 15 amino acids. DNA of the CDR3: TGTGCCAGCAGCTCCCCCTCTCGGGCGGGCTACGAGCAGTACTTC. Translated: CASSSPSRAGYEQYF.

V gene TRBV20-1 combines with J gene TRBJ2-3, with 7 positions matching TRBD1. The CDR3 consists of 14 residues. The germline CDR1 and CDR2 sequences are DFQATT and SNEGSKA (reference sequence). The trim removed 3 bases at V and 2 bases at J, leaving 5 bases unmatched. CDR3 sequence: CSASGKGATDTQYF. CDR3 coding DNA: TGCAGTGCTAGCGGGAAGGGGGCCACAGATACGCAGTATTTT.

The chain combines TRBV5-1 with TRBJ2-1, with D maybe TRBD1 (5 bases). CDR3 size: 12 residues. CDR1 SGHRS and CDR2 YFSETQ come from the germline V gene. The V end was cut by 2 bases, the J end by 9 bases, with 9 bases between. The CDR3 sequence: CASSLQVSEQFF. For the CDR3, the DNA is TGCGCCAGCAGCTTACAGGTGTCTGAGCAGTTCTTC.

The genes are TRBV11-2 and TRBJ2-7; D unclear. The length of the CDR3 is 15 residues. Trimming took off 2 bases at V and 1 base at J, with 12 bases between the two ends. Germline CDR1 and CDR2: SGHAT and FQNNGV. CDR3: CASSLLMTASYEQYF. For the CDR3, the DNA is TGTGCCAGCAGCTTACTTATGACTGCTTCCTACGAGCAGTACTTC.

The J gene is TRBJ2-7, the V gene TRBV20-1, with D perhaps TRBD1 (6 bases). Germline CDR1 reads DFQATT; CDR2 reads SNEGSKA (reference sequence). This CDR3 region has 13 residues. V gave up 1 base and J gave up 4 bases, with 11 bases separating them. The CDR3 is CSARGDTRYEQYF. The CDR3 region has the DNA TGCAGTGCTAGAGGGGACACCAGGTACGAGCAGTACTTC.

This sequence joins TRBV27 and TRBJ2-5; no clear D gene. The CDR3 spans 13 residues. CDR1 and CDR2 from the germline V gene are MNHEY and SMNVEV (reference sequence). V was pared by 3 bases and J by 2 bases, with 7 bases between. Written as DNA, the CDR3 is TGTGCCAGCAGTTTTATGGATCAAGAGACCCAGTACTTC. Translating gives CASSFMDQETQYF.

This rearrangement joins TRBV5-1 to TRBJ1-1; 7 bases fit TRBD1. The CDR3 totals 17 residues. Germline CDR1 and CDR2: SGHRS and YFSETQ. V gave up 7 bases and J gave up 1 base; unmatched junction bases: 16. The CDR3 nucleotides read TGCGCCAGCGGACAACGGACAGGCCACCAGAGGAACACTGAAGCTTTCTTT. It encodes CASGQRTGHQRNTEAFF.

The CDR3 DNA reads TGTGCCAGCAGCCCAGGTAGGAGTGCCAATGAGCAGTTCTTC. Protein: CASSPGRSANEQFF. This chain joins TRBV7-3 and TRBJ2-1; D gene ambiguous. Germline lookup yields CDR1 SGHTA and CDR2 FQGTGA. V lost 5 bases, J lost 6 bases, and 14 bases lay in between. There are 14 residues in the CDR3. The complete variable domain, with remaining parts taken from reference TRBV7-3 and TRBJ2-1, reads GAGVSQTPSNKVTEKGKYVELRCDPISGHTALYWYRQSLGQGPEFLIYFQGTGAADDSGLPNDRFFAVRPEGSVSTLKIQRTERGDSAVYLCASSPGRSANEQFFGPGTRLTVL.

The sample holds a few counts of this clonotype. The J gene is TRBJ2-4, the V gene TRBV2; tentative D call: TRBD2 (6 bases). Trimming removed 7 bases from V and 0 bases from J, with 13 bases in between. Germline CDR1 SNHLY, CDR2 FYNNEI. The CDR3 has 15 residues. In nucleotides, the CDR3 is TGTGCCAGCAATACGGCGGGGCCAGCCAAAAACATTCAGTACTTC. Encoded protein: CASNTAGPAKNIQYF.

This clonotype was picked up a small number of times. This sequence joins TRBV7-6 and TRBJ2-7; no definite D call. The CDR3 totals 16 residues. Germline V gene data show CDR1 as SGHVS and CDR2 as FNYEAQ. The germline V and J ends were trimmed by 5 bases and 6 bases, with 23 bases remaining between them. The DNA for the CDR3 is TGTGCCAGCAGCCGAGAACTGGGTTCTACCGGTTCCGAGCAGTACTTC. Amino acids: CASSRELGSTGSEQYF.

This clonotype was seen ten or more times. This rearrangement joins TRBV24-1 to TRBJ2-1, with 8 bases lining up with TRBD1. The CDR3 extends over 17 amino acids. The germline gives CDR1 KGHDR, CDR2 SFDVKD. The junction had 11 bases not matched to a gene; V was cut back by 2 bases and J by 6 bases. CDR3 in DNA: TGTGCCACCAGTGATTCGAAGAAACGCGGACAGGGCAATGAGCAGTTCTTC. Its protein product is CATSDSKKRGQGNEQFF.

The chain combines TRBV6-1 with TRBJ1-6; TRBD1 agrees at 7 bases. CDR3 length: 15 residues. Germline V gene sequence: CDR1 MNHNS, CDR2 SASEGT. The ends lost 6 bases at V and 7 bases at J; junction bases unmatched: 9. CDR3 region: CASSLGQARNSPLHF. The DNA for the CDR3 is TGTGCCAGCAGCCTAGGACAGGCGAGGAATTCACCCCTCCACTTT.

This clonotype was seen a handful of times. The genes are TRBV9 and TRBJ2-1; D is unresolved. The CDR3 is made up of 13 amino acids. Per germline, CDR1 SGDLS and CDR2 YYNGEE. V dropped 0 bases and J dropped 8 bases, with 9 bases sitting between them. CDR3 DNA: TGTGCCAGCAGCGTAGGTAAGAGCGATGAGCAGTTCTTC. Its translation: CASSVGKSDEQFF.